This TCR beta chain was identified in a study of metastatic and nonmetastatic thyroid tumors. Study background: Blood and tumor or nodule tissue repertoires from malignant and benign thyroid patients were compared.

The length of the CDR3 is 14 residues. V lost 3 bases and J lost 6, with 14 bases in between. Germline CDR1 SGHAT, CDR2 FQNNGV. This clone was counted a few times. Its antigen is not identified. Whole-study results and caveats: Significantly greater TCR beta diversity was reportedly found in malignant thyroid tumors than in benign nodules (in blood and tumor).

Among the patients, none had received any treatment before thyroid surgery. Original analysis: Using the CDR3 differences seen across clinicopathological groups, the authors built a distant-metastasis classifier for papillary thyroid cancer, which was meant to discriminate distant-metastatic patients. TCRdb re-analyzed the PCR reads through MiXCR. For this entry, the V and J calls and clone size follow TCRdb and not the study's own pipeline. This sample yields around 41,000 clones, of which roughly 3.2% are seen a single time; approximately 10% belongs to the top ten. V usage is TRBV11-2 and J usage is TRBJ1-2; maybe TRBD1 (5 bases). Sequences were obtained from blood. The clonotype comes from a female donor with papillary thyroid cancer or a benign thyroid nodule (not recorded which). Some clones in this sample may be carry-over from other donors' samples. The CDR3 DNA reads TGTGCCAGCAGCTTTTTAGTTTCGGGGGATGGCTACACCTTC. Translation gives CASSFLVSGDGYTF. Combining the CDR3 with reference TRBV11-2 and TRBJ1-2 gives the whole variable domain EAGVAQSPRYKIIEKRQSVAFWCNPISGHATLYWYQQILGQGPKLLIQFQNNGVVDDSQLPKDRFSAERLKGVDSTLKIQPAKLEDSAVYLCASSFLVSGDGYTFGSGTRLTVV.